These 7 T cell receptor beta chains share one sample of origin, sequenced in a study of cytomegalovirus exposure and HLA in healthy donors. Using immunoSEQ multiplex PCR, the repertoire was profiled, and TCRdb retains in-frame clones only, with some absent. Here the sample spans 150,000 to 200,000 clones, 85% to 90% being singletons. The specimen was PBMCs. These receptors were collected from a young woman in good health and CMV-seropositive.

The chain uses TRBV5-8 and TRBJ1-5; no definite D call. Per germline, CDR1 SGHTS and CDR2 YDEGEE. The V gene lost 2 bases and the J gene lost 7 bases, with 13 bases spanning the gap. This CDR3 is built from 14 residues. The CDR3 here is CASSFLARSQPQHF. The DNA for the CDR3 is TGTGCCAGCAGCTTCTTAGCAAGAAGCCAGCCCCAGCATTTT.

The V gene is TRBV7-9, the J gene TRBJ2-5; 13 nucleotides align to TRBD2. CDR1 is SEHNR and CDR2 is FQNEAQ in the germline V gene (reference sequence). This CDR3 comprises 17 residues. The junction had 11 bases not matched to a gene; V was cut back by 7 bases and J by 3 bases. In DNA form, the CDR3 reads TGTGCCAGCATGGCGGGACTAGCGGGACGGGTCGAAGAGACCCAGTACTTC. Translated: CASMAGLAGRVEETQYF.

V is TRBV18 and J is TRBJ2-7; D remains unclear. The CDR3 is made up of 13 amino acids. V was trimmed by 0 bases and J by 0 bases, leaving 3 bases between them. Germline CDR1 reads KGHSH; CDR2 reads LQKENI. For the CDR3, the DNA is TGTGCCAGCTCACCACCCAGCTCCTACGAGCAGTACTTC. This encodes CASSPPSSYEQYF.

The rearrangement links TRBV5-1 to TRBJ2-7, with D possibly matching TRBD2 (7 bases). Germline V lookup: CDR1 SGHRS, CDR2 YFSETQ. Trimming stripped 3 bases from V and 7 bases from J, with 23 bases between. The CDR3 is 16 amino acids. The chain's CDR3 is CASSSTWSGGLGEQYF. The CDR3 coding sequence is TGCGCCAGCAGCTCCACCTGGTCGGGGGGCCTAGGTGAGCAGTACTTC.

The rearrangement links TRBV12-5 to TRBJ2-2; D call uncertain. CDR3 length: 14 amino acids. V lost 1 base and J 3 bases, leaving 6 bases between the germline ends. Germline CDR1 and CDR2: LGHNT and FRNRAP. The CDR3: CASGLGDDTGELFF. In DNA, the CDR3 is TGTGCTAGTGGTTTGGGCGATGACACCGGGGAGCTGTTTTTT.

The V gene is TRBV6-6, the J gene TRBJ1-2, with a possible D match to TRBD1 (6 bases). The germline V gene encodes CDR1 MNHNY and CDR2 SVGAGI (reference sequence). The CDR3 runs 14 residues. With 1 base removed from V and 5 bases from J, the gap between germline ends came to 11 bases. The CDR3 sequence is CASSYLGHGYGYTF. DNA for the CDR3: TGTGCCAGCAGTTACTTGGGACACGGATATGGCTACACCTTC.

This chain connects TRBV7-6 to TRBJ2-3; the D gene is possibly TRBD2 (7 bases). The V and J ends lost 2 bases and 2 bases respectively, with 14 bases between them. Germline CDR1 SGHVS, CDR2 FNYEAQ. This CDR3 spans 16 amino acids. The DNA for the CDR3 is TGTGCCAGCAGCTTACTTCGGGGGGCTTCCACAGATACGCAGTATTTT. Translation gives CASSLLRGASTDTQYF.